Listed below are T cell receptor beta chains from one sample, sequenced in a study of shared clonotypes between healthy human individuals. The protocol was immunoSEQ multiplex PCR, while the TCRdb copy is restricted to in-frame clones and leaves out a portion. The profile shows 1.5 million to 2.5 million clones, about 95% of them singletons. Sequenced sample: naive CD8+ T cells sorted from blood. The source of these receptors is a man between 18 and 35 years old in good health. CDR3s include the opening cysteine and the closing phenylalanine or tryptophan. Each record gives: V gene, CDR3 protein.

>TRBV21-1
CAYYSRGRTDTQYF
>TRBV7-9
CASSLADGGGEQYF
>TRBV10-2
CASEHGQGYGYTF
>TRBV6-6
CASRQGGDTQYF
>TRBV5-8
CASSLVAGGTVMNTEAFF
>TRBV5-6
CASSLGRGYTGELFF
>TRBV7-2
CASSFLGTTNEKLFF
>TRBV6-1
CASSEGSATGTGELFF
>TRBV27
CASSLLYRGNEKLFF
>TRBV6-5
CASSYSSGHSSYEQYF
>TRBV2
CASSFDRVEEKLFF
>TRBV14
CASSQVFGALDSPLHF
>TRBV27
CASSQQGAETQYF
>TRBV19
CASSIDEEGNTEAFF